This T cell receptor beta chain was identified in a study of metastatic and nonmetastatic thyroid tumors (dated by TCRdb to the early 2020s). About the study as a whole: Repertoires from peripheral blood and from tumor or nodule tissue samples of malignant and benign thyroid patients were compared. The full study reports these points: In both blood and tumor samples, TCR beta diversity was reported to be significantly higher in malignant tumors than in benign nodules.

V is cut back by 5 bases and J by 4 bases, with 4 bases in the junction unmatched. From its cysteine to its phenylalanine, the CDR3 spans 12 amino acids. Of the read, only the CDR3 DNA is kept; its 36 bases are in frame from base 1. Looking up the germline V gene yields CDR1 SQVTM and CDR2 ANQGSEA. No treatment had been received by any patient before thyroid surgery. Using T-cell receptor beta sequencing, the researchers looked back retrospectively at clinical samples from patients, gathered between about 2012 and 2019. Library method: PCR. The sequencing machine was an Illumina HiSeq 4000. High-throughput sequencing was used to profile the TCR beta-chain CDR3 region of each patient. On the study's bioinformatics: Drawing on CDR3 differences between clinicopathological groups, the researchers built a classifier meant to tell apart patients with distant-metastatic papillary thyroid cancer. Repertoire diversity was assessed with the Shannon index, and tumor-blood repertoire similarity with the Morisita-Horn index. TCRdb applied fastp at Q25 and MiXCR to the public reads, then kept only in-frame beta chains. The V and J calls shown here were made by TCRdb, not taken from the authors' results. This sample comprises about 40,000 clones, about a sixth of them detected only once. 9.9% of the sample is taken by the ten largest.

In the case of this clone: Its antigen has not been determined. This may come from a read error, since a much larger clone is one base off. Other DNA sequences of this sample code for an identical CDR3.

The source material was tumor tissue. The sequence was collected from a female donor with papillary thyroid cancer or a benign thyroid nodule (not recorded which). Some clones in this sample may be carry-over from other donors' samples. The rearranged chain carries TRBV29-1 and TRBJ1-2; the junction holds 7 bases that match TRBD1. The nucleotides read TGCAGCGTTTCTGACAGGGCCTATGGCTACACCTTC. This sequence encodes CSVSDRAYGYTF.